This T cell receptor beta chain was recovered during a study of shared clonotypes between healthy human individuals. Trimming at V came to 8 bases and at J to 7 bases, leaving 13 bases not matched to a gene. Germline values: CDR1 MDHEN, CDR2 SYDVKM. The CDR3 has 14 residues. This clone was picked up one time. Profiling relied on immunoSEQ multiplex PCR, and the TCRdb table lists in-frame clones only, not all of them. This table holds some 530,000 clones, roughly 80% found once. The chain employs TRBV28 and TRBJ1-2, with TRBD1 matching 7 bases. The source material was PBMCs. This clonotype was obtained from a woman aged 40 to 50 in good health. Some clones in this sample may be carry-over from other donors' samples. CDR3 sequence: CASAGPGGAAGYTF. The CDR3 region has the DNA TGTGCCAGCGCGGGCCCAGGGGGGGCGGCTGGCTACACCTTC.